This is a list of T cell receptor beta chains from one sample in a study of T cell repertoires in cytomegalovirus infection. TCRdb processed the reads anew with MiXCR; each CDR3 protein has one entry. This table holds roughly 700,000 distinct CDR3 sequences, roughly 36% found once. These receptors' targets are unknown. The sample consisted of cultured PBMCs, taken from culture after CMV antigen stimulation. Receptors were obtained from a human donor in good health (CMV status not recorded). Some clones in this sample may be carry-over from other donors' samples. Each CDR3 is given with its conserved first and last residue. D genes are given only for firm matches. Part of the rows lack a size; the others show once, few, many or a class for expanded clones.

size	V	J	D	DNA	CDR3
many	TRBV11-2	TRBJ2-3	TRBD2	TGTGCCAGCAGCTACGAGCGGGGGCCCACAGATACGCAGTATTTT	CASSYERGPTDTQYF
-	TRBV2	TRBJ2-3	-	TGTGCCAGCGCCCGGGATACGCAGTATTTT	CASARDTQYF
many	TRBV7-2	TRBJ2-1	-	TGTGCCAGCAGCTTAGTTCCAGGGCGACTCGGCGAGCAGTTCTTC	CASSLVPGRLGEQFF
-	TRBV7-9	TRBJ1-1	TRBD1	TGTGCCAGCAGCTTAGAGGTTAGGGGGCGCCGCACTGAAGCTTTCTTT	CASSLEVRGRRTEAFF
few	TRBV4-3	TRBJ2-1	-	TGCGCCAGCAGCCAAGATCCCGGGACCTACAATGAGCAGTTCTTC	CASSQDPGTYNEQFF
many	TRBV7-2	TRBJ2-1	TRBD2	TGTGCCAGCAGCCCCAGACTAGCGGGGGCCCGGATGAAAAAGTTCTTC	CASSPRLAGARMKKFF
many	TRBV7-2	TRBJ1-1	TRBD1	TGTGCCAGCAGCCTCGGACAGGGGCTCTCTACTGAAGCTTTCTTT	CASSLGQGLSTEAFF
once	TRBV5-1	TRBJ2-1	-	TGCGCCAGCAGCTTGAAGGATTACAATGAGCAGTTCTTC	CASSLKDYNEQFF
few	TRBV28	TRBJ1-5	-	TGTGCCAGCAGTCGCCCGCCCGACAGGACGAATCAGCCCCAGCATTTT	CASSRPPDRTNQPQHF
few	TRBV2	TRBJ1-1	-	TGTGCCAGCGGCCTGGAGGCGACGGGCACTGAAGCTTTCTTT	CASGLEATGTEAFF
few	TRBV2	TRBJ1-2	TRBD1	TGTGCCAGCAGAGAACAGGGGGCGCGGGACTATGGCTACACCTTC	CASREQGARDYGYTF
-	TRBV5-4	TRBJ2-5	TRBD2	TGTGCCAGCAGCTATCAGCGGGAGGGCGTAGAGACCCAGTACTTC	CASSYQREGVETQYF
few	TRBV7-9	TRBJ1-1	-	TGTGCCAGCAGCCAACCGGGAGGGCTGAACACTGAAGCTTTCTTT	CASSQPGGLNTEAFF
-	TRBV20-1	TRBJ2-1	TRBD2	TGCAGTGCTAGATCCGGGACTAGCGGGAGGATAGGCAATGAGCAGTTCTTC	CSARSGTSGRIGNEQFF
-	TRBV7-2	TRBJ1-6	-	TGTGCCAGCAGCTCTATTTTTAATTCACCCCTCCACTTT	CASSSIFNSPLHF
-	TRBV10-3	TRBJ2-7	-	TGTGCCATCAGTGAGTTAGCCTACGAGCAGTACTTC	CAISELAYEQYF
few	TRBV20-1	TRBJ1-4	-	TGCAGTGCTAGTCTGACAGCGGGGGAAAAACTGTTTTTT	CSASLTAGEKLFF
few	TRBV6-8	TRBJ1-2	-	TGTGCCAGCACTAGGGTCGGGGGCTACACCTTC	CASTRVGGYTF
-	TRBV7-2	TRBJ2-7	-	TGTGCCAGCAGCCCCCGACCCCAATGGGCGGGCGGCCACGAGCAGTACTTC	CASSPRPQWAGGHEQYF
-	TRBV28	TRBJ2-2	TRBD2	TGTGCCAGCAGTACTAGCGGGGGGACCGGGGAGCTGTTTTTT	CASSTSGGTGELFF
-	TRBV11-3	TRBJ2-2	TRBD2	TGTGCCAGCAGCCCCGGGACTAGCGGGAGGACAACCGGGGAGCTGTTTTTT	CASSPGTSGRTTGELFF
few	TRBV14	TRBJ2-1	-	TGTGCCAGCAGCCAAGTAAACCCCCGGACTCAGCGGAGCTCCTACAATGAGCAGTTCTTC	CASSQVNPRTQRSSYNEQFF
many	TRBV7-2	TRBJ2-1	-	TGTGCCAGCAGCTTATGGGGACCCGCCAATGAGCAGTTCTTC	CASSLWGPANEQFF
few	TRBV20-1	TRBJ1-1	-	TGCAGTGCTAGAGGCGTCGGGAACACTGAAGCTTTCTTT	CSARGVGNTEAFF
many	TRBV7-2	TRBJ2-5	-	TGTGCCAGCAGCTTAAAGCGGAGGGGGGAGACCCAGTACTTC	CASSLKRRGETQYF
once	TRBV7-9	TRBJ2-5	-	TGTGCCAGCAGCTTAGAACAGGGATTAATAAAGACCCAGTACTTC	CASSLEQGLIKTQYF
-	TRBV6-1	TRBJ1-2	TRBD1	TGTGCCAGCAGAATAGGACAGGGGGTTCATGGCTACACCTTC	CASRIGQGVHGYTF
many	TRBV7-2	TRBJ2-7	-	TGTGCCAGCAGCTTATTGGCCTGGGGGAAAAAGGGCGAGCAGTACTTC	CASSLLAWGKKGEQYF
many	TRBV7-2	TRBJ2-3	-	TGTGCCAGCAGCTTAGGCGGTGGGGGAGTTACGCAGTATTTT	CASSLGGGGVTQYF
-	TRBV11-2	TRBJ2-5	-	TGTGCCAGCAGCTTAGATCGTGGGAGACGGGAGACCCAGTACTTC	CASSLDRGRRETQYF
many	TRBV7-2	TRBJ1-1	-	TGTGCCAGCAGCTTACTTGGCAGTTTGAACACTGAAGCTTTCTTT	CASSLLGSLNTEAFF
-	TRBV28	TRBJ1-6	-	TGTGCCAGCAGGGGAAATTCACCCCTCCACTTT	CASRGNSPLHF
few	TRBV6-5	TRBJ1-2	TRBD1	TGTGCCAGCAGTTTGTCAGGGGGCTTAGATGGCTACACCTTC	CASSLSGGLDGYTF
few	TRBV6-1	TRBJ2-1	TRBD2	TGTGCCAGCAGTATGAGACTAGCGGGGGGGGCCCCCTACAGTGAGCAGTTCTTC	CASSMRLAGGAPYSEQFF
many	TRBV7-2	TRBJ2-1	-	TGTGCCAGCAGTCCGGGTCCCCAAGTAGGCAATGAGCAGTTCTTC	CASSPGPQVGNEQFF
few	TRBV25-1	TRBJ1-4	-	TGTGCCAGCAGTGAGGAGGGAGGAGGGGATGAAAAACTGTTTTTT	CASSEEGGGDEKLFF
few	TRBV3-1	TRBJ1-1	-	TGTGCCAGCAGTCCGGGGATGGGGACTGAAGCTTTCTTT	CASSPGMGTEAFF
-	TRBV12-3/TRBV12-4	TRBJ2-7	-	TGTGCCAGCAGTCATGGGGATGTGGCCGGCGAGCAGTACTTC	CASSHGDVAGEQYF
-	TRBV4-1	TRBJ1-5	TRBD1	TGCGCCAGCAGCCAAGAACGGGACAGGGACAATCAGCCCCAGCATTTT	CASSQERDRDNQPQHF
-	TRBV7-9	TRBJ2-1	TRBD1	TGTGCCAGCAGCTACCAAACAGGGGATGAGCAGTTCTTC	CASSYQTGDEQFF
-	TRBV4-1	TRBJ2-1	TRBD2	TGCGCCAGCAGCTCCCACCGGGGGGACGGGAATGAGCAGTTCTTC	CASSSHRGDGNEQFF
-	TRBV7-9	TRBJ1-2	TRBD1	TGTGCCAGCAGCTTAGGGACAGGGCGATTGAAAGGCTACACCTTC	CASSLGTGRLKGYTF
few	TRBV29-1	TRBJ1-1	-	TGCAGCGTGCCCCTCGGGTCGGCAGGGGTGTCCACTGAAGCTTTCTTT	CSVPLGSAGVSTEAFF
-	TRBV14	TRBJ2-1	-	TGTGCCAGCAGCCGGACAGCCGGGTACAATGAGCAGTTCTTC	CASSRTAGYNEQFF
-	TRBV6-6	TRBJ2-3	-	TGTGCCAGCAGTTACTCTACTAGAAGGACAGATACGCAGTATTTT	CASSYSTRRTDTQYF